The T cell receptor beta chain under discussion was sequenced for a study of radiation and T cells in renal cell carcinoma. Study conclusions and caveats: Irradiated tumors had higher TCR clonality than control tumors.

Treatment given: treatment-naive control, cytoreductive nephrectomy. Treatment-naive patients without radiation supplied the control tumors at nephrectomy. The tumor was a clear cell renal cell carcinoma. Concerning this clone: Its antigen is undetermined.

Per the germline V gene, CDR1 is SGHRS and CDR2 is YFSETQ. V was pared by 4 bases and J by 5 bases, with 11 bases of the junction left unmatched. The CDR3 has 15 residues. Sequencing was performed with immunoSEQ multiplex PCR; in TCRdb, only in-frame clones are kept and a portion is missing. The sample includes 15,000 to 20,000 clones, about 58% of them seen just once. Sequencing used tumor tissue, obtained from a patient whose treatment was nephrectomy without radiotherapy. V gene TRBV5-1 combines with J gene TRBJ2-7, with 8 bases identical to TRBD1. This TCR was recovered from a man in his forties with renal cell carcinoma. For the CDR3, the DNA is TGCGCCAGCAGCAGCCCCGGACAGGGTCGGAACGAGCAGTACTTC. It translates to CASSSPGQGRNEQYF.